This T cell receptor (beta chain) originates from a study of shared clonotypes between healthy human individuals. This was a deep-level run. Clones were read by immunoSEQ multiplex PCR, and TCRdb kept only the in-frame ones, dropping some. The data show about 1 million clones, around 76% seen once. This clone was observed a single time. The CDR3 totals 14 residues. In germline, CDR1 is SGDLS, CDR2 YYNGEE. V was pared by 3 bases and J by 8 bases, with 4 bases of the junction left unmatched. The TCR sequence derives from a man younger than 30 in good health. This chain links TRBV9 with TRBJ2-1; TRBD2 matches at 11 bases. The sample consisted of memory CD4+ T cells sorted from blood. The sample's subset: CD45RA-negative fraction. The CDR3 DNA sequence: TGTGCCAGCAGCGCTAGCGGGAGGAAGGATGAGCAGTTCTTC. It encodes CASSASGRKDEQFF.